This T cell receptor beta chain is drawn from a study of blood T cell repertoires in COVID-19. Study as a whole: Spain, Italy and the United States supplied samples that represented acute and convalescent COVID-19.

In germline, CDR1 is SEHNR, CDR2 FQNEAQ (reference sequence). This CDR3 contains 14 residues. V lost 1 base to trimming and J lost 4 bases; unmatched junction nucleotides: 4. How the authors handled the data: Estimates of nucleated cell counts were drawn from the amplification of reference gene primers. Assay used: immunoSEQ multiplex PCR; TCRdb lists only in-frame clones, some missing. V and J calls and clone size are those listed in that table; D and trimming were worked out from the DNA. The sample consists of about 240,000 clones, approximately 86% of them appearing once. This chain links TRBV7-9 with TRBJ2-7, with 7 bases matching TRBD2. The origin of this receptor is a man aged 55 to 70 who had recovered from COVID-19. Material for sequencing was peripheral blood. The CDR3 loop reads CASSLGLGGYEQYF. The CDR3 DNA is TGTGCCAGCAGCTTAGGTCTGGGGGGGTACGAGCAGTACTTC. Supplemented by reference TRBV7-9 and TRBJ2-7, the full variable domain reads DTGVSQNPRHKITKRGQNVTFRCDPISEHNRLYWYRQTLGQGPEFLTYFQNEAQLEKSRLLSDRFSAERPKGSFSTLEIQRTEQGDSAMYLCASSLGLGGYEQYFGPGTRLTVT.